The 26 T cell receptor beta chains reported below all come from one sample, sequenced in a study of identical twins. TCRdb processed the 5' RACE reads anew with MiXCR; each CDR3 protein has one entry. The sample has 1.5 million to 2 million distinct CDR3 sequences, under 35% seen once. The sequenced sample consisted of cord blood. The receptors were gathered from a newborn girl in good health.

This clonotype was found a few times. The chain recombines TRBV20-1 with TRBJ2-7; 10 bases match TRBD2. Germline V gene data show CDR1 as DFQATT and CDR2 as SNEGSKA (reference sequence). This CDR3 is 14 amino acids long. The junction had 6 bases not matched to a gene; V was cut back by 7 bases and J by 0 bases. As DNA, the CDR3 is TGCAGTGGAATAGCGGGGGGTCCCTCCTACGAGCAGTACTTC. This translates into CSGIAGGPSYEQYF.

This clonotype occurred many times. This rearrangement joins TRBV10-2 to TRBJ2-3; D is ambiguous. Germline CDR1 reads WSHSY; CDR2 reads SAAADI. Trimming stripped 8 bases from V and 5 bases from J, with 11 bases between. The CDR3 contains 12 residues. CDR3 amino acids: CASGSPKDTQYF. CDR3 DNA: TGCGCCAGCGGTTCCCCGAAAGATACGCAGTATTTT.

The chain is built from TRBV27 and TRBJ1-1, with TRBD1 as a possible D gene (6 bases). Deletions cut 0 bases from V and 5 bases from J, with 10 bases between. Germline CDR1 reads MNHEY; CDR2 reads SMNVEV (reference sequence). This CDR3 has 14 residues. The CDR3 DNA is TGTGCCAGCAGTTTATCCCGGAGGGGGACTGAAGCTTTCTTT. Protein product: CASSLSRRGTEAFF.

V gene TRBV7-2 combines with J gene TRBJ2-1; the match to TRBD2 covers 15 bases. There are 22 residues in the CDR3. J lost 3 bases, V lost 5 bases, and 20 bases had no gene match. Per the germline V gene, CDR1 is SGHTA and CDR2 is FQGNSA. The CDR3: CASSLTFYTGTSGRMNYNEQFF. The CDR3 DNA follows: TGTGCCAGCAGCCTGACATTTTACACCGGGACTAGCGGGAGGATGAACTACAATGAGCAGTTCTTC.

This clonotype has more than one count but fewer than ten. As DNA, the CDR3 is TGCGCCCCAAGCCCAGGGTACGACGAGCAGTACTTC. As protein: CAPSPGYDEQYF. This rearrangement joins TRBV5-1 to TRBJ2-7; possible D gene TRBD1, 5 bases. Germline loops: CDR1 SGHRS, CDR2 YFSETQ. With 10 bases removed from V and 5 bases from J, the gap between germline ends came to 16 bases. This CDR3 has 12 residues. Full variable domain (outside the CDR3, taken from reference TRBV5-1 and TRBJ2-7): KAGVTQTPRYLIKTRGQQVTLSCSPISGHRSVSWYQQTPGQGLQFLFEYFSETQRNKGNFPGRFSGRQFSNSRSEMNVSTLELGDSALYLCAPSPGYDEQYFGPGTRLTVT.

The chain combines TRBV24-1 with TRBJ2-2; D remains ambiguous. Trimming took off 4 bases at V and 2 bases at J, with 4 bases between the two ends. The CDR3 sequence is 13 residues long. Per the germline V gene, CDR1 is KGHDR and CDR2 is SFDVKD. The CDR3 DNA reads TGTGCCACCAGTGAGGATAACACCGGGGAGCTGTTTTTT. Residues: CATSEDNTGELFF.

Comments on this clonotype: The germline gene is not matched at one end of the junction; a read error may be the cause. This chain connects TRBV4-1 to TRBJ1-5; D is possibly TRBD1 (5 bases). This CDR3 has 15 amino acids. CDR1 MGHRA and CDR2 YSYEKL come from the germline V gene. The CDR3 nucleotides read TGCGCCAGCAGCCCCCCGGGGGTGGCTAATCGGCCCCAGCATTTT. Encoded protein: CASSPPGVANRPQHF.

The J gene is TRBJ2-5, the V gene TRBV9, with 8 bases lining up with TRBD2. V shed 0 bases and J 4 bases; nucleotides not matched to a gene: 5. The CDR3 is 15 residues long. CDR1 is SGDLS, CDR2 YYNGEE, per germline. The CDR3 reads CASSVAGRGLETQYF. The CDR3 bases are TGTGCCAGCAGCGTAGCCGGGAGGGGGTTAGAGACCCAGTACTTC.

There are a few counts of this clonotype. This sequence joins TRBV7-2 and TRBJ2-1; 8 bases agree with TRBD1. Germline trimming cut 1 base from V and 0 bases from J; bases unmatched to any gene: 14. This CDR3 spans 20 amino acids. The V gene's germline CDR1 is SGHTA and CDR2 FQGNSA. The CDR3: CASSLVRWFPGTGSYNEQFF. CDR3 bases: TGTGCCAGCAGCTTAGTTCGGTGGTTCCCCGGGACAGGCTCCTACAATGAGCAGTTCTTC.

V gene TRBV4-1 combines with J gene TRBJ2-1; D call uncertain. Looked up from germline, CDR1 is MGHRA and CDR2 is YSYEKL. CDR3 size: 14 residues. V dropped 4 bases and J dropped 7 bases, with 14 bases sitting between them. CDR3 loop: CASSPTEHWNEQFF. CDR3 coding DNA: TGCGCCAGCAGCCCCACAGAACATTGGAATGAGCAGTTCTTC.

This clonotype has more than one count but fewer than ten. CDR3 coding DNA: TGTGCCAGCAGCCGGGGGAGGACGGTCCAAGAGACCCAGTACTTC. This gives the protein CASSRGRTVQETQYF. The V gene is TRBV25-1, the J gene TRBJ2-5, with D possibly matching TRBD2 (6 bases). Germline lookup yields CDR1 MGHDK and CDR2 SYGVNS. The CDR3 sequence is 15 residues long. V lost 6 bases to trimming and J lost 1 base, with 15 bases between them.

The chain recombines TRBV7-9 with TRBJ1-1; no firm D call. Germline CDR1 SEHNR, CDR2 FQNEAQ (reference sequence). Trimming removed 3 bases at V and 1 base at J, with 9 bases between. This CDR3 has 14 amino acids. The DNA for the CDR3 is TGTGCCAGCAGCTTCGGGTGGTCGAACACTGAAGCTTTCTTT. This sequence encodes CASSFGWSNTEAFF.

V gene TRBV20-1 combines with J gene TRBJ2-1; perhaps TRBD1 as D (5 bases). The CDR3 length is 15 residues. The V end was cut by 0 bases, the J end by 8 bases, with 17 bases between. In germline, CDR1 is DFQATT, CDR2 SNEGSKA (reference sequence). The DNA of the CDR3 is TGCAGTGCTAGAGATGTAAGGGGCCGCAAAGATGAGCAGTTCTTC. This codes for CSARDVRGRKDEQFF.

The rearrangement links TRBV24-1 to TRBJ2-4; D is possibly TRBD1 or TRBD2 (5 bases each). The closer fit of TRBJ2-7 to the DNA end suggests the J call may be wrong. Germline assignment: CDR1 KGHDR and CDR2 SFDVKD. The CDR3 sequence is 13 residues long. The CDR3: CATALRGTDEQYF. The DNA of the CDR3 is TGTGCCACCGCGTTACGAGGGACGGACGAGCAGTACTTC.

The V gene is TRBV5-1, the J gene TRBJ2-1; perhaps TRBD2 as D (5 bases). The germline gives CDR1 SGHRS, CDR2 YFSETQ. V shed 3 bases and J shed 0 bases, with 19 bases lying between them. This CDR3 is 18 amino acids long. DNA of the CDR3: TGCGCCAGCAGCTCTCGGCCTAGCCCATCGAGCTCCTACAATGAGCAGTTCTTC. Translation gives CASSSRPSPSSSYNEQFF.

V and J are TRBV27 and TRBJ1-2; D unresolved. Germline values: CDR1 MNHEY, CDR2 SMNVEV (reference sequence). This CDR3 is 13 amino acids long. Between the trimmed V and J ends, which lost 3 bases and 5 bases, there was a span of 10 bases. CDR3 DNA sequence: TGTGCCAGCAGTTTCGAGGCGACGTATGGCTACACCTTC. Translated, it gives CASSFEATYGYTF.

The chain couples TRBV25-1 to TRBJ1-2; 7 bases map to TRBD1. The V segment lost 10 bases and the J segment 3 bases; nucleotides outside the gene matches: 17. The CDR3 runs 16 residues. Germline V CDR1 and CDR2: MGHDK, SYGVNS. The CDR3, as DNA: TGTGCCACCTCACTCTTCGACAGGGATATTCACTATGGCTACACCTTC. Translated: CATSLFDRDIHYGYTF.

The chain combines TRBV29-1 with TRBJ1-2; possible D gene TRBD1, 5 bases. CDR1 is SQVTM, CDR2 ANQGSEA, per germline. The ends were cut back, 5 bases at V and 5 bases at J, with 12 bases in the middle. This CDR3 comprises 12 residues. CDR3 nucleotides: TGCAGCGTTAGCTTAGGGGTATATGGCTACACCTTC. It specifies CSVSLGVYGYTF.

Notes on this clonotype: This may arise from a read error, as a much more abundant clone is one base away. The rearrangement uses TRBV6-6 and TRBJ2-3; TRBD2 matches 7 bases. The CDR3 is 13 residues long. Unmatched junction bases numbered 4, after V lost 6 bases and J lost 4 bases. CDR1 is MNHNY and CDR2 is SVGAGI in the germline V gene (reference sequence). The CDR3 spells CASRLTSADTQYF. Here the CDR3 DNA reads TGTGCCAGCAGACTAACTAGCGCAGATACGCAGTATTTT.

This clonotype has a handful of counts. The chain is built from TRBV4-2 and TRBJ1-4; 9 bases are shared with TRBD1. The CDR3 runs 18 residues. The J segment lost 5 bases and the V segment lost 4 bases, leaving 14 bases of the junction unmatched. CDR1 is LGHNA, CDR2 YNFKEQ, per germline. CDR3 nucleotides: TGTGCCAGCAGCCCTTCAGCCTTTAGACAGGGGGAAAATGAAAAACTGTTTTTT. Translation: CASSPSAFRQGENEKLFF.

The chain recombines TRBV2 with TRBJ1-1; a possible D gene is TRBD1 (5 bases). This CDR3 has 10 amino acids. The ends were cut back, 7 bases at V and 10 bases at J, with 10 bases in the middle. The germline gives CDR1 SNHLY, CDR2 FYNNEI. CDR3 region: CASIQGGAFF. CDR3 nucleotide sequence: TGTGCCAGCATCCAGGGTGGAGCTTTCTTT.

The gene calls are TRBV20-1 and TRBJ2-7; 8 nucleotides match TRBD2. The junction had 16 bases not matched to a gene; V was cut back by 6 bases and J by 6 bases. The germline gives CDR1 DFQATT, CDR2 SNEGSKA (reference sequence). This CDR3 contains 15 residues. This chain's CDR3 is CSATTGTRGGFEQYF. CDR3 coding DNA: TGCAGTGCGACTACTGGGACTAGAGGAGGTTTCGAGCAGTACTTC.

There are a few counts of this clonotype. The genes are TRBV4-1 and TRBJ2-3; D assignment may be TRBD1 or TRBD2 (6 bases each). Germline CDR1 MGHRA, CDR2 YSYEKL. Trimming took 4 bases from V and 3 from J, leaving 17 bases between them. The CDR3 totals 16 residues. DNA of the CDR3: TGCGCCAGCAGCCTCCTCGGGGGACATCTGACAGATACGCAGTATTTT. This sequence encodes CASSLLGGHLTDTQYF.

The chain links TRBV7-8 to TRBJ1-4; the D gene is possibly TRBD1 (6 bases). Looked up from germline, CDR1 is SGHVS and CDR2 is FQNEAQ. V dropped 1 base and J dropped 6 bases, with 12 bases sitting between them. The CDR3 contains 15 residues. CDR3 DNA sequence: TGTGCCAGCAGCTTAGTTGCACAGGGTTATGAAAAACTGTTTTTT. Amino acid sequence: CASSLVAQGYEKLFF.

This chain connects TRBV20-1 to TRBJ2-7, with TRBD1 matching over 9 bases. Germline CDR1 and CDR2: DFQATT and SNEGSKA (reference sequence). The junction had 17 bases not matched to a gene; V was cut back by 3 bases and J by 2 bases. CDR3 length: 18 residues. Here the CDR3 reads CSASGGTGIRSIPYEQYF. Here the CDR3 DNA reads TGCAGTGCTAGTGGTGGGACAGGGATACGCAGCATTCCCTACGAGCAGTACTTC.

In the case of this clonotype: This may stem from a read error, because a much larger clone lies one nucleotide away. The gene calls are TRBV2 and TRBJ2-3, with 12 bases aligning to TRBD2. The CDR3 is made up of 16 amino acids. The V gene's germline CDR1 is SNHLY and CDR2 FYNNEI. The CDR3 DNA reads TGTGTCAGCAGTGGACTAGCGGGGAGTGTCACAGATACGCAGTATTTT. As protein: CVSSGLAGSVTDTQYF.